This T cell receptor beta chain was recorded in a study of shared clonotypes between healthy human individuals. Study-level points and caveats: Some clonotypes were shared by all four sorted-subset donors, while others were not shared. The non-shared ones had lower generation probabilities than the shared ones.

The assay was immunoSEQ multiplex PCR, and TCRdb's table has in-frame clones only and misses some. Of more than 2 million clones in the sample, 90% to 95% were seen once. Concerning this clone: Antigen unknown. Other nucleotide sequences in the sample specify the same CDR3.

Germline loops: CDR1 SGHTA, CDR2 FQGNSA. V lost 3 bases and J lost 3, with 6 bases in between. CDR3 length: 12 amino acids. Input material: naive CD4+ T cells sorted from blood. Subset specified: CD45RA+ positively selected. The sequence came from a man between 18 and 29 years old in good health. The chain recombines TRBV7-2 with TRBJ2-7; unclear D gene. CDR3 region: CASSFNLYEQYF. The CDR3 coding sequence is TGTGCCAGCAGCTTCAACCTCTACGAGCAGTACTTC. Combining the CDR3 with reference TRBV7-2 and TRBJ2-7 gives the whole variable domain GAGVSQSPSNKVTEKGKDVELRCDPISGHTALYWYRQSLGQGLEFLIYFQGNSAPDKSGLPSDRFSAERTGGSVSTLTIQRTQQEDSAVYLCASSFNLYEQYFGPGTRLTVT.